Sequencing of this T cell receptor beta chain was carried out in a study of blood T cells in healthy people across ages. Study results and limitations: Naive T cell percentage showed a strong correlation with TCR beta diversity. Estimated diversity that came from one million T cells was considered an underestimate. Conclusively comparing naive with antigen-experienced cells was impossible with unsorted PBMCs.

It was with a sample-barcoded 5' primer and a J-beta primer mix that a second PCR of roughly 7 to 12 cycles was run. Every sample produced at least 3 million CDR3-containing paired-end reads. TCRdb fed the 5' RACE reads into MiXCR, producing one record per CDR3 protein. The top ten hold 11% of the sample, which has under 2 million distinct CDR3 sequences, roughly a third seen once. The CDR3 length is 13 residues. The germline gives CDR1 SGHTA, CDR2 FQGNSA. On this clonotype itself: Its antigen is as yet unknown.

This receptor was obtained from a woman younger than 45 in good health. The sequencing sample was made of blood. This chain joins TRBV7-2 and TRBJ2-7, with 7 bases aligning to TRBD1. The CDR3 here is CVSQGDPLSEQYF. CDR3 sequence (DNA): TGTGTCTCTCAGGGGGACCCCCTCAGCGAGCAGTACTTC.